This TCR beta chain was recorded in a study of T cell responses to AZD1222 COVID-19 vaccine. Study-level findings and limits: Mostly white British, mostly female donors; authors suggested clonal diversity may be underestimated.

The data were produced by immunoSEQ multiplex PCR, yet TCRdb's version contains in-frame clones alone and is incomplete. The sample lists 140,000 to 150,000 clones, under 95% seen once, with 4% to 6% in the top ten. The germline CDR1 and CDR2 sequences are LNHDA and SQIVND (reference sequence). The CDR3 has 15 amino acids. V shed 6 bases and J shed 2 bases, with 14 bases lying between them. In the case of this clone: The antigen is not known.

V gene TRBV19 combines with J gene TRBJ1-5; D is possibly TRBD1 (5 bases). Sequencing used peripheral blood, obtained on day 0 of AZD1222 vaccination. This TCR came from an adult in good health. CDR3 sequence: CASRPRGVRNQPQHF. Here the CDR3 DNA reads TGTGCCAGTAGACCAAGAGGGGTGCGCAATCAGCCCCAGCATTTT.